The 15 T cell receptor beta chains listed next were all sequenced from one sample in a study of PD-L1 blockade in urothelial cancer. The time point denotes: peripheral blood 6 weeks after treatment start. Using immunoSEQ multiplex PCR, the repertoire was profiled, and TCRdb retains in-frame clones only, with some absent. In the table there are about 120,000 clones, 86% of which are singletons. Sequences were derived from PBMCs, sampled around atezolizumab (anti-PD-L1) treatment. These receptors were obtained from a man in his fifties or sixties with urothelial cancer.

The chain has TRBV28 and TRBJ2-1; 7 bases are shared with TRBD2. The CDR3 is made up of 14 amino acids. Germline trimming cut 11 bases from V and 4 bases from J; bases unmatched to any gene: 11. CDR1 and CDR2 (germline): MDHEN, SYDVKM. This CDR3 is CAHRGRELYNEQFF. Here the CDR3 DNA reads TGTGCCCACCGTGGGAGGGAACTTTACAATGAGCAGTTCTTC.

The chain links TRBV5-1 to TRBJ1-1; the match to TRBD1 covers 9 bases. V trimming: 3 bases; J trimming: 4 bases; junction bases outside the gene matches: 16. Per the germline V gene, CDR1 is SGHRS and CDR2 is YFSETQ. This CDR3 region has 18 residues. The CDR3 sequence: CASSSLYQQTGGSTEAFF. Written as DNA, the CDR3 is TGCGCCAGCAGCTCCCTTTATCAACAGACAGGGGGGAGCACTGAAGCTTTCTTT.

This chain links TRBV2 with TRBJ2-1; the D is unclear. CDR3 length: 11 amino acids. The V and J ends lost 6 bases and 8 bases respectively, with 8 bases between them. From germline, CDR1 is SNHLY and CDR2 FYNNEI. The CDR3 DNA reads TGTGCCAGCAGCCCAAGCCATGAGCAGTTCTTC. It yields the protein CASSPSHEQFF.

The rearrangement uses TRBV4-1 and TRBJ2-1, with D perhaps matching TRBD1 (5 bases). Trimming shortened V by 0 bases and J by 10 bases, and 7 bases separated the two germline ends. Germline lookup yields CDR1 MGHRA and CDR2 YSYEKL. There are 12 residues in the CDR3. CDR3 in amino acids: CASSQEPGEQFF. In nucleotides, the CDR3 is TGCGCCAGCAGCCAAGAGCCAGGGGAGCAGTTCTTC.

V and J are TRBV15 and TRBJ1-5; 9 bases line up with TRBD1. The CDR3 covers 15 residues. V dropped 2 bases and J dropped 2; count of bases not matched to a gene: 1. Germline-derived CDR1 and CDR2 are LNHNV and YYDKDF (reference sequence). The CDR3 DNA reads TGTGCCACCAGCAGAAGGGACAGGGGCAATCAGCCCCAGCATTTT. Its translation is CATSRRDRGNQPQHF.

The V and J genes are TRBV9 and TRBJ1-3; maybe TRBD1 (6 bases). The V end lost 1 base, the J end lost 0 bases, and 11 bases lay between the germline ends. CDR3 length: 16 amino acids. Germline V gene sequence: CDR1 SGDLS, CDR2 YYNGEE. Written as DNA, the CDR3 is TGTGCCAGCAGCGTACAGGGGAACCCCTCTGGAAACACCATATATTTT. Its protein is CASSVQGNPSGNTIYF.

The CDR3 region is CASRSQGGGEKLFF. CDR3 nucleotides: TGTGCCAGCAGGTCCCAGGGGGGCGGTGAAAAACTGTTTTTT. J is TRBJ1-4 and V is TRBV2; 7 bases align to TRBD1. The ends lost 6 bases at V and 7 bases at J; junction bases unmatched: 8. Germline V lookup: CDR1 SNHLY, CDR2 FYNNEI. This CDR3 has 14 amino acids.

This chain connects TRBV7-3 to TRBJ1-1, with a tentative D call TRBD1 (5 bases). Per germline, CDR1 SGHTA and CDR2 FQGTGA. The CDR3 totals 15 residues. Trimming stripped 5 bases from V and 0 bases from J, with 13 bases between. The CDR3 loop is CASSPVAGLNTEAFF. DNA for the CDR3: TGTGCCAGCAGCCCCGTGGCGGGGCTGAACACTGAAGCTTTCTTT.

J is TRBJ2-3 and V is TRBV28, with 14 bases lining up with TRBD2. This CDR3 comprises 15 residues. Trimming at V came to 4 bases and at J to 7 bases, leaving 4 bases not matched to a gene. Germline V gene data show CDR1 as MDHEN and CDR2 as SYDVKM. This CDR3 reads CASSSRTSGRNTQYF. CDR3 DNA: TGTGCCAGCAGTTCCCGGACTAGCGGGAGGAATACGCAGTATTTT.

The chain recombines TRBV5-1 with TRBJ2-3; TRBD2 matches 12 bases. Germline V lookup: CDR1 SGHRS, CDR2 YFSETQ. The CDR3 extends over 15 amino acids. The V gene end was trimmed by 4 bases and the J gene end by 5 bases; junction bases not matched to a gene: 5. CDR3 protein: CASSGGLAGRDTQYF. The CDR3 bases are TGCGCCAGCAGCGGCGGACTAGCGGGGAGAGATACGCAGTATTTT. The whole variable domain, filled in from reference TRBV5-1 and TRBJ2-3, reads KAGVTQTPRYLIKTRGQQVTLSCSPISGHRSVSWYQQTPGQGLQFLFEYFSETQRNKGNFPGRFSGRQFSNSRSEMNVSTLELGDSALYLCASSGGLAGRDTQYFGPGTRLTVL.

This clone appeared a single time. DNA of the CDR3: TGTGCCAGCAGTTTATCGATCGGGGTGGCCCCAACTGAAGCTTTCTTT. Its protein is CASSLSIGVAPTEAFF. The chain joins TRBV27 to TRBJ1-1; D unresolved. Trimming shortened V by 0 bases and J by 5 bases, and 16 bases separated the two germline ends. Germline V gene data show CDR1 as MNHEY and CDR2 as SMNVEV (reference sequence). The CDR3 sequence is 16 residues long.

The V call is TRBV28, the J call TRBJ2-5, with 7 bases aligning to TRBD1. This CDR3 spans 15 amino acids. Germline CDR1 reads MDHEN; CDR2 reads SYDVKM. The V gene end was trimmed by 5 bases and the J gene end by 2 bases; junction bases not matched to a gene: 8. CDR3 in DNA: TGTGCCAGCAGTCCGCCCGGGACAGCACAAGAGACCCAGTACTTC. Translated: CASSPPGTAQETQYF.

The rearrangement joins TRBV7-3 to TRBJ2-3, with TRBD2 identical over 10 bases. The CDR3 covers 18 residues. V lost 4 bases and J lost 7; bases outside the gene matches: 17. Looked up from germline, CDR1 is SGHTA and CDR2 is FQGTGA. In nucleotides, the CDR3 is TGTGCCAGCAGCTCACGTGGCGGATCTAGCGGGAGTTCATATACGCAGTATTTT. It encodes CASSSRGGSSGSSYTQYF.

CDR3 bases: TGTGCCAGCAGTGATGGGACTTCCCTAACCTACGAGCAGTACTTC. As protein: CASSDGTSLTYEQYF. The chain has TRBV2 and TRBJ2-7, with a possible D match to TRBD2 (6 bases). Trimming removed 3 bases at V and 2 bases at J, with 14 bases between. The germline V gene encodes CDR1 SNHLY and CDR2 FYNNEI. This CDR3 is built from 15 residues.

This chain joins TRBV19 and TRBJ2-7; D is ambiguous. V shed 0 bases and J shed 1 base, with 10 bases lying between them. This CDR3 spans 15 amino acids. Germline values: CDR1 LNHDA, CDR2 SQIVND (reference sequence). The CDR3: CASSIDPRSSYEQYF. As DNA, the CDR3 is TGTGCCAGTAGTATAGATCCGAGATCTTCCTACGAGCAGTACTTC.